Following are 3 T cell receptor beta chains from one sample sequenced in a study of blood T cell repertoires in COVID-19. Data came from immunoSEQ multiplex PCR; TCRdb stores just in-frame clones and leaves some out. The repertoire holds around 270,000 clones, with 75% to 90% as singletons. The specimen sequenced was peripheral blood. These receptors all come from a man in his forties with acute or convalescent COVID-19.

The genes are TRBV5-6 and TRBJ1-6; tentatively, D is TRBD1 (6 bases). CDR3 length: 15 residues. Germline V gene lookup returns CDR1 SGHDT and CDR2 YYEEEE. The V end lost 4 bases, the J end lost 7 bases, and 15 bases lay between the germline ends. CDR3 nucleotides: TGTGCCAGCAGCCTCGGACAGATCCTAAATTCACCCCTCCACTTT. It yields the protein CASSLGQILNSPLHF.

CDR3 sequence reads: CSVEDRGVANYGYTF. The CDR3 DNA reads as TGCAGCGTTGAAGATCGGGGGGTAGCTAACTATGGCTACACCTTC. The chain recombines TRBV29-1 with TRBJ1-2; the D gene is possibly TRBD1 (5 bases). V was pared by 0 bases and J by 0 bases, with 11 bases between. Germline loops: CDR1 SQVTM, CDR2 ANQGSEA. The CDR3 has 15 amino acids.

The chain couples TRBV5-1 to TRBJ2-7; perhaps TRBD1 as D (5 bases). Germline values: CDR1 SGHRS, CDR2 YFSETQ. This CDR3 region has 13 residues. V lost 4 bases and J lost 0, with 8 bases in between. DNA of the CDR3: TGCGCCAGCAGCACCCAGGGCTCCTACGAGCAGTACTTC. It encodes CASSTQGSYEQYF.